Presented here are 29 T cell receptor beta chains from one specimen sequenced in a study of control samples from healthy donors and cancer patients. The data were produced by immunoSEQ multiplex PCR, yet TCRdb's version contains in-frame clones alone and is incomplete. The sample lists fewer than 80,000 clones; nearly 90% were seen once. Sequencing input: PBMCs. These receptors came from a man aged 55 to 70 with colorectal cancer.

The DNA of the CDR3 is TGTGCCAGTAGTATATATTTTCGGGGGGAGGGTCTAGCGGCCAGCACAGATACGCAGTATTTT. This sequence encodes CASSIYFRGEGLAASTDTQYF. V is TRBV19 and J is TRBJ2-3, with 7 bases aligning to TRBD2. The J segment lost 0 bases and the V segment lost 2 bases, leaving 20 bases of the junction unmatched. This CDR3 is built from 21 residues. The germline CDR1 and CDR2 sequences are LNHDA and SQIVND (reference sequence). The full variable domain, in which reference TRBV19 and TRBJ2-3 provide the parts outside the CDR3, is DGGITQSPKYLFRKEGQNVTLSCEQNLNHDAMYWYRQDPGQGLRLIYYSQIVNDFQKGDIAEGYSVSREKKESFPLTVTSAQKNPTAFYLCASSIYFRGEGLAASTDTQYFGPGTRLTVL.

This sequence joins TRBV10-3 and TRBJ2-2; D is possibly TRBD2 (5 bases). The CDR3 extends over 14 amino acids. The germline V gene encodes CDR1 ENHRY and CDR2 SYGVKD. The V end lost 5 bases, the J end lost 8 bases, and 15 bases lay between the germline ends. The CDR3 DNA is TGTGCCATCAGTTCCCCCGAGGGCTCTGGGGAGCTGTTTTTT. Translated: CAISSPEGSGELFF.

The chain joins TRBV3-1 (or the pseudogene TRBV3-2) to TRBJ2-7, with D possibly matching TRBD1 (5 bases). Germline CDR1 and CDR2: LGHDT and YNNKEL (reference sequence). The ends were cut back, 0 bases at V and 2 bases at J, with 11 bases in the middle. This CDR3 is 15 amino acids long. Here the CDR3 reads CASSQEFRAPYEQYF. CDR3 nucleotides: TGTGCCAGCAGCCAAGAGTTCAGGGCCCCCTACGAGCAGTACTTC.

The rearrangement uses TRBV5-4 and TRBJ2-5; D may be TRBD2 (7 bases). The CDR3 spans 13 residues. Germline V gene sequence: CDR1 SGHNT, CDR2 YYREEE (reference sequence). Trimming took 2 bases from V and 5 from J, leaving 10 bases between them. CDR3 sequence: CASSFKGGETQYF. CDR3 nucleotides: TGTGCCAGCAGCTTTAAGGGGGGGGAGACCCAGTACTTC.

The rearrangement uses TRBV18 and TRBJ1-1; 8 bases line up with TRBD1. The germline gives CDR1 KGHSH, CDR2 LQKENI. The CDR3 is 14 residues long. The J segment lost 5 bases and the V segment lost 5 bases, leaving 7 bases of the junction unmatched. Here the CDR3 reads CASSSGQGDTEAFF. CDR3 DNA sequence: TGTGCCAGCTCATCAGGACAGGGCGATACTGAAGCTTTCTTT.

This clone was counted between two and nine times. The chain uses TRBV6-1 and TRBJ1-2; D unclear. Germline loops: CDR1 MNHNS, CDR2 SASEGT. Trimming cost V 3 bases and J 1 base, with 6 bases left between them. CDR3 length: 13 residues. CDR3 loop: CASSEAVNYGYTF. In nucleotides, the CDR3 is TGTGCCAGCAGTGAGGCCGTTAACTATGGCTACACCTTC.

The V and J genes are TRBV6-5 and TRBJ2-3; TRBD1 is a possible D gene (5 bases). CDR3 length: 15 amino acids. Trimming took 2 bases from V and 1 from J, leaving 10 bases between them. In germline, CDR1 is MNHEY, CDR2 SVGAGI. The chain's CDR3 is CASSYQGKGTDTQYF. In DNA, the CDR3 is TGTGCCAGCAGTTACCAGGGAAAAGGCACAGATACGCAGTATTTT.

CDR3 region: CASRHGEILNTEAFF. The CDR3 DNA reads TGCGCCAGCAGGCACGGTGAGATTCTGAACACTGAAGCTTTCTTT. The V call is TRBV4-1, the J call TRBJ1-1; D gene ambiguous. V was pared by 6 bases and J by 0 bases, with 14 bases between. The CDR3 consists of 15 residues. Germline assignment: CDR1 MGHRA and CDR2 YSYEKL.

The V gene is TRBV2, the J gene TRBJ1-4; D is unresolved. Germline V gene data show CDR1 as SNHLY and CDR2 as FYNNEI. The CDR3 spans 15 residues. Trimming took off 1 base at V and 2 bases at J, with 8 bases between the two ends. The CDR3 sequence is CASSEDSATNEKLFF. For the CDR3, the DNA is TGTGCCAGCAGTGAAGATAGTGCGACTAATGAAAAACTGTTTTTT.

The chain employs TRBV28 and TRBJ1-2; 8 positions match TRBD1. With 4 bases clipped from V and 4 bases from J, the junction kept 8 bases outside the gene matches. CDR1 and CDR2 from the germline V gene are MDHEN and SYDVKM. The CDR3 consists of 15 residues. CDR3 amino acids: CASSSRQGRTYGYTF. The CDR3 bases are TGTGCCAGCAGTTCCAGACAGGGGAGGACCTATGGCTACACCTTC.

This clone was counted a single time. J is TRBJ2-2 and V is TRBV20-1; unclear D gene. V lost 6 bases and J 7 bases, leaving 9 bases between the germline ends. Germline V gene sequence: CDR1 DFQATT, CDR2 SNEGSKA (reference sequence). CDR3 length equals 11 residues. CDR3 coding DNA: TGCAGTGCAGGGTGGGGCGGGGAGCTGTTTTTT. This encodes CSAGWGGELFF.

This chain joins TRBV6-5 and TRBJ1-2; the D gene is possibly TRBD1 (6 bases). This CDR3 is built from 14 residues. Looked up from germline, CDR1 is MNHEY and CDR2 is SVGAGI. The ends were cut back, 2 bases at V and 4 bases at J, with 11 bases in the middle. The DNA of the CDR3 is TGTGCCAGCAGTTACGGGGGGCCGGGCTATGGCTACACCTTC. This codes for CASSYGGPGYGYTF.

This clone was seen only once. V is TRBV5-4 and J is TRBJ2-7; 10 positions match TRBD2. The J segment lost 2 bases and the V segment lost 2 bases, leaving 4 bases of the junction unmatched. The germline V gene has CDR1 SGHNT and CDR2 YYREEE (reference sequence). This CDR3 is 15 amino acids long. For the CDR3, the DNA is TGTGCCAGCAGCTTTAGCGGGGGGCCTCCCTACGAGCAGTACTTC. This gives the protein CASSFSGGPPYEQYF.

V gene TRBV6-5 combines with J gene TRBJ2-2; 9 positions agree with TRBD1. This CDR3 is built from 14 residues. The germline CDR1 and CDR2 sequences are MNHEY and SVGAGI. J lost 3 bases, V lost 6 bases, and 2 bases had no gene match. Here the CDR3 DNA reads TGTGCCAGCAGGGACAGGGGATACACCGGGGAGCTGTTTTTT. This encodes CASRDRGYTGELFF.

The rearrangement links TRBV19 to TRBJ1-1; D is uncertain. The germline gives CDR1 LNHDA, CDR2 SQIVND (reference sequence). V was pared by 6 bases and J by 1 base, with 18 bases between. The CDR3 has 16 residues. CDR3 protein: CASSSPSGRRNTEAFF. The CDR3 bases are TGTGCCAGTAGCTCCCCGTCTGGCCGTAGGAACACTGAAGCTTTCTTT.

The chain uses TRBV28 and TRBJ1-6; D not resolved. CDR1 and CDR2 from the germline V gene are MDHEN and SYDVKM. V was shortened by 3 bases and J by 0 bases, with 12 bases between the two germline ends. The CDR3 consists of 17 residues. The CDR3 DNA is TGTGCCAGCAGTTTTGTTCAAGTTAGCTCCTATAATTCACCCCTCCACTTT. Its protein is CASSFVQVSSYNSPLHF.

The sample holds one count of this clone. The chain recombines TRBV2 with TRBJ1-1; tentative D call: TRBD1 (5 bases). The CDR3 extends over 13 amino acids. Per the germline V gene, CDR1 is SNHLY and CDR2 is FYNNEI. V lost 11 bases, J lost 2 bases, and 15 bases lay in between. CDR3 coding DNA: TGTGCCTGCCGGCAGGGTGGTAACACTGAAGCTTTCTTT. Translating it yields CACRQGGNTEAFF.

The table lists this clone with a count of one. V and J are TRBV5-1 and TRBJ2-7; tentative D call: TRBD2 (6 bases). CDR1 is SGHRS and CDR2 is YFSETQ in the germline V gene. This CDR3 has 13 amino acids. V dropped 4 bases and J dropped 4 bases, with 12 bases sitting between them. The DNA of the CDR3 is TGCGCCAGCAGCCCGGGACTCGGATACGAGCAGTACTTC. It encodes CASSPGLGYEQYF.

The rearrangement uses TRBV5-4 and TRBJ2-1; 7 positions match TRBD1. Germline CDR1 reads SGHNT; CDR2 reads YYREEE (reference sequence). After removal of 4 bases from V and 2 bases from J, the junction contained 6 bases not matched to a gene. The CDR3 consists of 15 residues. The CDR3 region has the DNA TGTGCCAGCAGCCTCAGACAGGGAGCCTACAATGAGCAGTTCTTC. Its translation is CASSLRQGAYNEQFF.

This clone was recorded only once. The gene calls are TRBV6-1 and TRBJ2-3; D is unclear. The germline CDR1 and CDR2 sequences are MNHNS and SASEGT. V lost 3 bases and J 2 bases, leaving 9 bases between the germline ends. The CDR3 loop spans 14 amino acids. The CDR3 region is CASSDQVTTDTQYF. The CDR3 DNA reads TGTGCCAGCAGTGACCAAGTTACCACAGATACGCAGTATTTT.

This clone came up once. This chain uses TRBV2 with TRBJ1-5, with D possibly being TRBD1 (6 bases). Germline CDR1 and CDR2: SNHLY and FYNNEI. The germline V and J ends were trimmed by 5 bases and 7 bases, with 18 bases remaining between them. The CDR3 is 15 residues long. The CDR3 protein is CASSTVQGGRQPQHF. The CDR3 DNA sequence: TGTGCCAGCAGTACGGTACAGGGAGGTCGGCAGCCCCAGCATTTT.

The chain couples TRBV2 to TRBJ2-7; TRBD1 matches 10 bases. The germline gives CDR1 SNHLY, CDR2 FYNNEI. The ends lost 10 bases at V and 6 bases at J; junction bases unmatched: 6. The CDR3 has 12 residues. This chain's CDR3 is CATRDRGLEQYF. The DNA for the CDR3 is TGTGCCACCCGGGACAGGGGTCTCGAGCAGTACTTC. Drawing the rest from reference TRBV2 and TRBJ2-7, the complete variable domain is EPEVTQTPSHQVTQMGQEVILRCVPISNHLYFYWYRQILGQKVEFLVSFYNNEISEKSEIFDDQFSVERPDGSNFTLKIRSTKLEDSAMYFCATRDRGLEQYFGPGTRLTVT.

J is TRBJ2-1 and V is TRBV7-6; D may match TRBD1 or TRBD2 (5 bases each). Germline V gives CDR1 SGHVS, CDR2 FNYEAQ. V gave up 5 bases and J gave up 5 bases, with 16 bases separating them. The CDR3 has 15 residues. Here the CDR3 reads CASSHRDDRDNEQFF. CDR3 coding DNA: TGTGCCAGCAGCCACCGGGACGATAGGGACAATGAGCAGTTCTTC.

This chain links TRBV2 with TRBJ1-2; weak D call: TRBD1 (5 bases). The CDR3 sequence is 14 residues long. The germline V gene encodes CDR1 SNHLY and CDR2 FYNNEI. V lost 11 bases and J lost 4, with 20 bases in between. The CDR3: CAGGDGSLFYGYTF. DNA of the CDR3: TGTGCCGGGGGTGATGGCAGTTTATTCTATGGCTACACCTTC.

This clone was seen only once. V gene TRBV10-2 combines with J gene TRBJ1-4; D ambiguous. The ends were cut back, 5 bases at V and 0 bases at J, with 7 bases in the middle. The CDR3 is made up of 14 amino acids. Per the germline V gene, CDR1 is WSHSY and CDR2 is SAAADI. This CDR3 reads CASSFQATNEKLFF. The CDR3 DNA follows: TGCGCCAGCAGTTTCCAGGCAACTAATGAAAAACTGTTTTTT.

This chain connects TRBV6-2 or TRBV6-3 to TRBJ2-7, with D possibly matching TRBD2 (5 bases). V shed 6 bases and J shed 9 bases, with 15 bases lying between them. This CDR3 is built from 12 residues. Per germline, CDR1 MNHEY and CDR2 SVGEGT. CDR3 sequence (DNA): TGTGCCAGCAGCCCCACGTGGGCGGGGCAGTACTTC. This encodes CASSPTWAGQYF.

The rearrangement links TRBV3-1 (or the pseudogene TRBV3-2) to TRBJ1-2; 8 bases match TRBD1. Trimming took 4 bases from V and 8 from J; bases not matched to a gene: 6. Germline lookup yields CDR1 LGHDT and CDR2 YNNKEL (reference sequence). The CDR3 runs 13 residues. DNA of the CDR3: TGTGCCAGCAGCCTCAGTGGGACAGGAGGCTACACCTTC. As protein: CASSLSGTGGYTF.

CDR3 region: CASTTQGRTNYGYTF. CDR3 in DNA: TGTGCCAGCACTACACAGGGGCGGACCAACTATGGCTACACCTTC. The rearrangement joins TRBV2 to TRBJ1-2, with 7 bases aligning to TRBD1. CDR1 SNHLY and CDR2 FYNNEI come from the germline V gene. The CDR3 totals 15 residues. The V gene end was trimmed by 7 bases and the J gene end by 2 bases; junction bases not matched to a gene: 10.

This clone appeared once. The rearrangement uses TRBV29-1 and TRBJ2-1, with TRBD2 identical over 11 bases. Germline values: CDR1 SQVTM, CDR2 ANQGSEA. The CDR3 totals 16 residues. The V and J ends lost 3 bases and 8 bases, in that order; junction bases with no gene match: 12. The CDR3 coding sequence is TGCAGCGTTGAGACCGGGATTAGCGGGGGGGCGGATGAGCAGTTCTTC. The encoded protein is CSVETGISGGADEQFF.